A selection of T cell receptor beta chains follows, all from one sample in a study of blood T cell repertoires in COVID-19. The data were produced by immunoSEQ multiplex PCR, yet TCRdb's version contains in-frame clones alone and is incomplete. In the table there are about 190,000 clones, roughly four fifths of which are singletons. Sequencing input: peripheral blood. Receptors originate from a woman in her forties with acute or convalescent COVID-19. Both conserved end residues are part of each CDR3. The D gene is left open where the match is weak. Size tells how often a clone was seen (once, few, many) or the class of an expanded clone, and some rows leave it out.

J gene: TRBJ1-5
V gene: TRBV12-3/TRBV12-4
D gene: NA
CDR3 length: 13
clone size: once
CDR3 DNA: TGTGCCAGCAGTTTAAACAGGATGCAGCCCCAGCATTTT
CDR3 protein: CASSLNRMQPQHF

J gene: TRBJ2-3
V gene: TRBV9
D gene: NA
CDR3 length: 17
clone size: NA
CDR3 DNA: TGTGCCAGCAGCGTAGCGGCTGGGGCGGGCCAGGGGAATACGCAGTATTTT
CDR3 protein: CASSVAAGAGQGNTQYF

J gene: TRBJ2-2
V gene: TRBV5-6
D gene: TRBD2
CDR3 length: 17
clone size: NA
CDR3 DNA: TGTGCCAGCAGCTTTTTAGCGGGAGGCCTGAACACCGGGGAGCTGTTTTTT
CDR3 protein: CASSFLAGGLNTGELFF

J gene: TRBJ1-1
V gene: TRBV7-9
D gene: NA
CDR3 length: 12
clone size: few
CDR3 DNA: TGTGCCAGCAGCCAACAAAACACTGAAGCTTTCTTT
CDR3 protein: CASSQQNTEAFF

J gene: TRBJ1-4
V gene: TRBV29-1
D gene: NA
CDR3 length: 12
clone size: NA
CDR3 DNA: TGCAGCGTTGTGTTAGATTCACAGGATCTGTTTTTT
CDR3 protein: CSVVLDSQDLFF

J gene: TRBJ1-2
V gene: TRBV28
D gene: TRBD1
CDR3 length: 17
clone size: NA
CDR3 DNA: TGTGCCAGCAGTTTTCAGATCCGGGACAGCACTTCATATGGCTACACCTTC
CDR3 protein: CASSFQIRDSTSYGYTF

J gene: TRBJ2-1
V gene: TRBV11-3
D gene: TRBD2
CDR3 length: 18
clone size: few
CDR3 DNA: TGTGCCAGCAGCCCCGCCGGGACTAGCGGGAGCTCCTACAATGAGCAGTTCTTC
CDR3 protein: CASSPAGTSGSSYNEQFF

J gene: TRBJ1-2
V gene: TRBV6-6
D gene: NA
CDR3 length: 15
clone size: NA
CDR3 DNA: TGTGCCAGCAGTTACTCGGATTTGCGGGTGGGTGGCTACACCTTC
CDR3 protein: CASSYSDLRVGGYTF

J gene: TRBJ2-3
V gene: TRBV2
D gene: NA
CDR3 length: 15
clone size: NA
CDR3 DNA: TGTGCCAGCAGCTGGGCGGGGAGCTACACAGATACGCAGTATTTT
CDR3 protein: CASSWAGSYTDTQYF

J gene: TRBJ1-5
V gene: TRBV4-2
D gene: TRBD1
CDR3 length: 17
clone size: NA
CDR3 DNA: TGTGCCAGCAGCCAACTGTTGGGACAGGGTTCCCATCAGCCCCAGCATTTT
CDR3 protein: CASSQLLGQGSHQPQHF

J gene: TRBJ1-1
V gene: TRBV2
D gene: TRBD1
CDR3 length: 14
clone size: NA
CDR3 DNA: TGTGCCAGCAGGGAGACAGGGGAGGTAACTGAAGCTTTCTTT
CDR3 protein: CASRETGEVTEAFF

J gene: TRBJ2-5
V gene: TRBV27
D gene: TRBD1
CDR3 length: 15
clone size: once
CDR3 DNA: TGTGCCAGCAGTTTATTGGGACAGGGCGGTGAGACCCAGTACTTC
CDR3 protein: CASSLLGQGGETQYF

J gene: TRBJ2-5
V gene: TRBV5-1
D gene: NA
CDR3 length: 13
clone size: few
CDR3 DNA: TGCGCCAGCACCCCCACGGCCAGGGAGACCCAGTACTTC
CDR3 protein: CASTPTARETQYF

J gene: TRBJ2-1
V gene: TRBV7-8
D gene: NA
CDR3 length: 16
clone size: once
CDR3 DNA: TGTGCCAGCAGCTTAAGGGTCGGGGTGTCCTACAATGAGCAGTTCTTC
CDR3 protein: CASSLRVGVSYNEQFF

J gene: TRBJ2-2
V gene: TRBV27
D gene: TRBD1
CDR3 length: 15
clone size: NA
CDR3 DNA: TGTGCCAGCAGTCTTGACAGGGGGCTAGTCGGGGAGCTGTTTTTT
CDR3 protein: CASSLDRGLVGELFF

J gene: TRBJ2-3
V gene: TRBV24-1
D gene: TRBD1
CDR3 length: 18
clone size: NA
CDR3 DNA: TGTGCCACCAGTGACCCCCTAGACAGGGGGCTAACAACAGATACGCAGTATTTT
CDR3 protein: CATSDPLDRGLTTDTQYF

J gene: TRBJ2-6
V gene: TRBV6-5
D gene: NA
CDR3 length: 15
clone size: NA
CDR3 DNA: TGTGCCAGCAGTTTGGCCATGACTGGGGCCAACGTCCTGACTTTC
CDR3 protein: CASSLAMTGANVLTF

J gene: TRBJ2-7
V gene: TRBV5-1
D gene: NA
CDR3 length: 14
clone size: NA
CDR3 DNA: TGCGCCAGCAGCTTGAACAGGGCCCCCTACGAGCAGTACTTC
CDR3 protein: CASSLNRAPYEQYF

J gene: TRBJ2-7
V gene: TRBV6-5
D gene: TRBD1
CDR3 length: 14
clone size: once
CDR3 DNA: TGTGCCAGCAGTACCGACAGGGCCTCTTACGAGCAGTACTTC
CDR3 protein: CASSTDRASYEQYF

J gene: TRBJ2-1
V gene: TRBV28
D gene: TRBD2
CDR3 length: 17
clone size: NA
CDR3 DNA: TGTGCCAGCAGTTCCGTGTGGCTAGCGGGAGGTCCGGATGAGCAGTTCTTC
CDR3 protein: CASSSVWLAGGPDEQFF

J gene: TRBJ2-7
V gene: TRBV3-1/TRBV3-2
D gene: TRBD2
CDR3 length: 14
clone size: NA
CDR3 DNA: TGTGCCAGCAGCCCCGGACTAGCTGGCTACGAGCAGTACTTC
CDR3 protein: CASSPGLAGYEQYF

J gene: TRBJ2-5
V gene: TRBV7-2
D gene: NA
CDR3 length: 14
clone size: NA
CDR3 DNA: TGTGCCAGCAGCTTACGGCGGGCAGGAGAGACCCAGTACTTC
CDR3 protein: CASSLRRAGETQYF

J gene: TRBJ1-5
V gene: TRBV28
D gene: NA
CDR3 length: 15
clone size: NA
CDR3 DNA: TGTGCCAGCAGTCTAATCCGGGACACTAATCAGCCCCAGCATTTT
CDR3 protein: CASSLIRDTNQPQHF

J gene: TRBJ2-7
V gene: TRBV5-5
D gene: NA
CDR3 length: 13
clone size: NA
CDR3 DNA: TGTGCCAGCCAGCGCCGCGAGACCTACGAGCAGTACTTC
CDR3 protein: CASQRRETYEQYF

J gene: TRBJ2-3
V gene: TRBV5-1
D gene: NA
CDR3 length: 16
clone size: NA
CDR3 DNA: TGCGCCAGCAGCTTGGGTGGCGGAGGAAGCACAGATACGCAGTATTTT
CDR3 protein: CASSLGGGGSTDTQYF

J gene: TRBJ2-7
V gene: TRBV5-1
D gene: TRBD2
CDR3 length: 17
clone size: NA
CDR3 DNA: TGCGCCAGCAGCTTGTTGCCTTTTGCTAGCGGGAGCCACGAGCAGTACTTC
CDR3 protein: CASSLLPFASGSHEQYF

J gene: TRBJ1-6
V gene: TRBV19
D gene: TRBD1
CDR3 length: 15
clone size: NA
CDR3 DNA: TGTGCCAGTACTTCAACAGGGGGTAGACATTCACCCCTCCACTTT
CDR3 protein: CASTSTGGRHSPLHF

J gene: TRBJ2-5
V gene: TRBV14
D gene: NA
CDR3 length: 14
clone size: NA
CDR3 DNA: TGTGCCAGCAGCCAGGTTGAGGGACAAGAGACCCAGTACTTC
CDR3 protein: CASSQVEGQETQYF

J gene: TRBJ1-2
V gene: TRBV7-3
D gene: TRBD1
CDR3 length: 15
clone size: NA
CDR3 DNA: TGTGCCAGCAGCTTAACACCGGGACAGGCCCTAAGCTACACCTTC
CDR3 protein: CASSLTPGQALSYTF

J gene: TRBJ2-6
V gene: TRBV18
D gene: TRBD1
CDR3 length: 17
clone size: NA
CDR3 DNA: TGTGCCAGCTCACCTACAGGGGTCCTCTCTGGGGCCAACGTCCTGACTTTC
CDR3 protein: CASSPTGVLSGANVLTF

J gene: TRBJ2-7
V gene: TRBV19
D gene: TRBD1
CDR3 length: 17
clone size: NA
CDR3 DNA: TGTGCCAGTTCCCGCCATACAGGGGGCGCCGATATCTACGAGCAGTACTTC
CDR3 protein: CASSRHTGGADIYEQYF

J gene: TRBJ2-7
V gene: TRBV10-2
D gene: NA
CDR3 length: 13
clone size: NA
CDR3 DNA: TGCGCCAGCAGGGGGGGAGGCTACGTTGAGCAGTACTTC
CDR3 protein: CASRGGGYVEQYF

J gene: TRBJ2-2
V gene: TRBV18
D gene: NA
CDR3 length: 15
clone size: NA
CDR3 DNA: TGTGCCAGCTCACCAGCTGGACTGAACACCGGGGAGCTGTTTTTT
CDR3 protein: CASSPAGLNTGELFF

J gene: TRBJ1-4
V gene: TRBV19
D gene: NA
CDR3 length: 14
clone size: NA
CDR3 DNA: TGTGCCAGTAGAAAGACAGGACGTAGAGAAAAACTGTTTTTT
CDR3 protein: CASRKTGRREKLFF

J gene: TRBJ1-1
V gene: TRBV5-5
D gene: NA
CDR3 length: 19
clone size: NA
CDR3 DNA: TGTGCCAGCAGCTCCGACACCCGGGGGGCAATTCGCCTGGGCACTGAAGCTTTCTTT
CDR3 protein: CASSSDTRGAIRLGTEAFF